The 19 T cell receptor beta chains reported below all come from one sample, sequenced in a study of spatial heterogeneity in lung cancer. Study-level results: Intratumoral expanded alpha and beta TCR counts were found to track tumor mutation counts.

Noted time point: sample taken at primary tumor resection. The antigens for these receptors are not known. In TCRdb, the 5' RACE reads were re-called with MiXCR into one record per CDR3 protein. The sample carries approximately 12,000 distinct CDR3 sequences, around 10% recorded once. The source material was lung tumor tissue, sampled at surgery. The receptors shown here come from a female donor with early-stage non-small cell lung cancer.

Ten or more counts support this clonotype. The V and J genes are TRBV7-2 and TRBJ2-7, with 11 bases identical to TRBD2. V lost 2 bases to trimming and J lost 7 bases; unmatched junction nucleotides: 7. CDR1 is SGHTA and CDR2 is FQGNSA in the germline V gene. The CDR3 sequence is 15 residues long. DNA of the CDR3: TGTGCCAGCAGCTTAAGCGTACTAGCGGGAGATGAGCAGTACTTC. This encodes CASSLSVLAGDEQYF.

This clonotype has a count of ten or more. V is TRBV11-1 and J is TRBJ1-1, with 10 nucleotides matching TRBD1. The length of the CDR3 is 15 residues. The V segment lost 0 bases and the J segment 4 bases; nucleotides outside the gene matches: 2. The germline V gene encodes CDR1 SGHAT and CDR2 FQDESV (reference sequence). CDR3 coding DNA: TGTGCCAGCAGCTTAGCCGGACAGGGGGGCACTGAAGCTTTCTTT. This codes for CASSLAGQGGTEAFF.

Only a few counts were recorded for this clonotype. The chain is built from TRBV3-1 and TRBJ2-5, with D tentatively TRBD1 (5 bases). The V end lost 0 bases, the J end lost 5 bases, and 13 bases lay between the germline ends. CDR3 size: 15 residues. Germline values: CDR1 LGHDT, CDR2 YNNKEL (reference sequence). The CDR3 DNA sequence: TGTGCCAGCAGCCAAGATCCCCAGGGATGGGAGACCCAGTACTTC. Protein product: CASSQDPQGWETQYF.

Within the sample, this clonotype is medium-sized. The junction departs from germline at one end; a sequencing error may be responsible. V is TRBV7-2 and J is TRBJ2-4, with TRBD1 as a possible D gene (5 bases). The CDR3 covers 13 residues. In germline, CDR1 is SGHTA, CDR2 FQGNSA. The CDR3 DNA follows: TGTGCCAGCAGCCCGAGGACACAGGTCCCTGCGCACTTC. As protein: CASSPRTQVPAHF.

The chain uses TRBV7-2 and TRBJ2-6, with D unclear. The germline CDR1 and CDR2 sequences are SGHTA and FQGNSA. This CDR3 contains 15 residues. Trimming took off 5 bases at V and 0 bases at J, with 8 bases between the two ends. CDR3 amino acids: CASSHPDSGANVLTF. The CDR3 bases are TGTGCCAGCAGCCATCCGGACTCTGGGGCCAACGTCCTGACTTTC.

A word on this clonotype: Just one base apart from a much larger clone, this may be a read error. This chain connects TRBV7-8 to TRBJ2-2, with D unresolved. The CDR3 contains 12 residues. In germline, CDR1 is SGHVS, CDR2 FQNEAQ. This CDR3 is CVSSLGPGELFF. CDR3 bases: TGTGTCAGCAGCTTAGGTCCCGGGGAGCTGTTTTTT.

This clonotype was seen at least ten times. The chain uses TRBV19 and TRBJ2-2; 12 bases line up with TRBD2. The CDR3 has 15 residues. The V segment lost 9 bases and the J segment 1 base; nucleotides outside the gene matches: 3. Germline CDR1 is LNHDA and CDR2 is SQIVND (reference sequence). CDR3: CASKTSGGNTGELFF. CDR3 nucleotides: TGTGCCAGCAAGACTAGCGGGGGGAACACCGGGGAGCTGTTTTTT.

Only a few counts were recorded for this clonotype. Here the CDR3 reads CASSQGKAGDAADTQYF. CDR3 sequence (DNA): TGTGCCAGCAGCCAAGGGAAAGCGGGGGATGCAGCAGATACGCAGTATTTT. The rearrangement joins TRBV4-2 to TRBJ2-3; 8 bases align to TRBD2. CDR1 is LGHNA, CDR2 YNFKEQ, per germline. There are 17 residues in the CDR3. Losses at the gene ends were 1 base for V and 4 bases for J; bases not matched to a gene: 10.

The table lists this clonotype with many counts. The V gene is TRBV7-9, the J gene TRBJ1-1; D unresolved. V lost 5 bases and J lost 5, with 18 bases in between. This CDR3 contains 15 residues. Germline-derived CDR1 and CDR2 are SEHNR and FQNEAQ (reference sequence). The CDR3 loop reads CASSHRTEARTEAFF. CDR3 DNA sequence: TGTGCCAGCAGCCACCGAACGGAGGCCCGAACTGAAGCTTTCTTT.

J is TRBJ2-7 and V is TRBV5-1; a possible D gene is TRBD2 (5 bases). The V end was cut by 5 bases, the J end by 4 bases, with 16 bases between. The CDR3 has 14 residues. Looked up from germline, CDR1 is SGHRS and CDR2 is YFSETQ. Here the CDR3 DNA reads TGCGCCAGCAGATCTCGGTCCGAGGGTTACGAGCAGTACTTC. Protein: CASRSRSEGYEQYF.

CDR3 sequence (DNA): TGTGCCAGCAGTTACGGGACTCCCTATTCACCCCTCCACTTT. Amino acids: CASSYGTPYSPLHF. The V gene is TRBV6-5, the J gene TRBJ1-6, with a tentative D call TRBD1 (5 bases). Trimming stripped 2 bases from V and 8 bases from J, with 10 bases between. From germline, CDR1 is MNHEY and CDR2 SVGAGI. This CDR3 comprises 14 residues.

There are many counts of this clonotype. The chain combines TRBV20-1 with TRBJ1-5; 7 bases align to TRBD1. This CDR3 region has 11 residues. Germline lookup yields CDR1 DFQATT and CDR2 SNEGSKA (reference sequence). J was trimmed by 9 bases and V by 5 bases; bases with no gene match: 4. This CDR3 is CSAYAGGPQHF. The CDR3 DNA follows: TGCAGTGCTTACGCAGGGGGGCCCCAGCATTTT.

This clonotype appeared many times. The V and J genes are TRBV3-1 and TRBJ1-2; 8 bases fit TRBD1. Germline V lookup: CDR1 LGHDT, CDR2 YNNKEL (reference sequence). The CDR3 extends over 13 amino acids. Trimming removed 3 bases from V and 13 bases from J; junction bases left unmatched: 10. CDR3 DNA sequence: TGTGCCAGCAGCCATGGACAGGGTTTTGGGGCCACCTTC. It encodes CASSHGQGFGATF.

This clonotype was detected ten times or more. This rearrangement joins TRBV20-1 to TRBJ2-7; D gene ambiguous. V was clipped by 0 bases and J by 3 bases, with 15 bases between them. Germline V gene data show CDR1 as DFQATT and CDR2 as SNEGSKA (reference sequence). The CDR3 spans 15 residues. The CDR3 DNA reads TGCAGTGCTAGAGATTCTCAATTCGGCGACTACGAGCAGTACTTC. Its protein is CSARDSQFGDYEQYF.

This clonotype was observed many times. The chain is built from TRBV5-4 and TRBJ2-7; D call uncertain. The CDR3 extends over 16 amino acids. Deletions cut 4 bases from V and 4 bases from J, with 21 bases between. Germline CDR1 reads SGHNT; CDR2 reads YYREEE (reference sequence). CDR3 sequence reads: CASSTFSWDLEYEQYF. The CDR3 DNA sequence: TGTGCCAGCAGCACGTTTTCTTGGGATTTGGAATACGAGCAGTACTTC.

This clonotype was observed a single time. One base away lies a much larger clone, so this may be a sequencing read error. CDR3 region: CASSFEGSYNSPLHF. The CDR3 DNA reads as TGTGCCAGCAGCTTCGAGGGCTCCTATAATTCACCCCTCCACTTT. V gene TRBV7-8 combines with J gene TRBJ1-6, with D hard to call. CDR3 size: 15 residues. Germline assignment: CDR1 SGHVS and CDR2 FQNEAQ. Trimming removed 3 bases at V and 0 bases at J, with 6 bases between.

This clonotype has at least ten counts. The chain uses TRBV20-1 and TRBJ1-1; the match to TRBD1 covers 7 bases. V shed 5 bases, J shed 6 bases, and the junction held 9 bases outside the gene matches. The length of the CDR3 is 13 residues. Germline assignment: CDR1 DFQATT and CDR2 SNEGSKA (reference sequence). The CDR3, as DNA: TGCAGTGCTCGGACAGGTCCTTTCGCTGAAGCTTTCTTT. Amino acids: CSARTGPFAEAFF.

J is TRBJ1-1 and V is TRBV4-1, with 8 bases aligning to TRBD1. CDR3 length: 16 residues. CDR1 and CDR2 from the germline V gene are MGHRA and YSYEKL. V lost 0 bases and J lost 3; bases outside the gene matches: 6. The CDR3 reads CASSQDWYRGDTEAFF. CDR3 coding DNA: TGCGCCAGCAGCCAAGATTGGTACAGGGGGGACACTGAAGCTTTCTTT.

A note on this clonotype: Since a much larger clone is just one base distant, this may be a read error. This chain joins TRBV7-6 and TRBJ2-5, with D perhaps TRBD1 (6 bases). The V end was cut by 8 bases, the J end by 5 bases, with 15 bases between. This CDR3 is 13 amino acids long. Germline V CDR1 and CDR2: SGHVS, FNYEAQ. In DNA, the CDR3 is TGTGCCAGCGGCCTAGGACAGTTGGAGACCCAGTACTTC. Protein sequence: CASGLGQLETQYF.